This is a list of T cell receptor beta chains from one sample in a study of T cells in Graves' hyperthyroidism and ophthalmopathy. Each CDR3 protein is one row after TCRdb ran MiXCR on the multiplex PCR reads. This sample carries about 200,000 distinct CDR3 sequences, around 16% of them seen once, and the ten largest clones take roughly 44%. The sequenced material came from blood. These receptors all come from a man between 40 and 49 years old with Graves' hyperthyroidism. The CDR3 runs from the conserved cysteine through the conserved F or W. A D gene is named only where the DNA matches it firmly. Clone size is shown for a subset of rows, as once, few, many or a class of expanded clone.

V,size,D,J,CDR3
TRBV18,few,-,TRBJ1-4,CASSPSRVHNEKLFF
TRBV6-1,-,TRBD2,TRBJ2-5,CASSPSRASGRGDQETQYF
TRBV6-1,many,-,TRBJ2-3,CASSDRALGSDTQYF
TRBV28,many,-,TRBJ2-2,CASSSGDTGELFF
TRBV30,-,TRBD1,TRBJ1-2,CAWSTRVLPGGVDYGYTF
TRBV5-6,-,-,TRBJ1-6,CASSLGQLMGSPLHF
TRBV7-2,many,TRBD1,TRBJ1-2,CASSLPGQGAYGYTF
TRBV28,-,-,TRBJ2-5,CASRGVGETQYF
TRBV19,many,-,TRBJ2-7,CASSQGTNTYEQYF
TRBV5-1,many,TRBD2,TRBJ2-1,CASSLEGLAGYSYNEQFF
TRBV5-1,many,-,TRBJ1-1,CASSLEGMTEAFF
TRBV5-4,few,-,TRBJ1-4,CASSLEPTENEKLFF
TRBV2,many,-,TRBJ2-2,CASSEGEYTGELFF
TRBV28,-,-,TRBJ1-5,CASRWTENQPQHF
TRBV7-2,-,TRBD2,TRBJ2-1,CASSLGLAGGPGEQFF
TRBV19,-,-,TRBJ2-1,CASRLRGAYNEQFF
TRBV7-2,-,-,TRBJ1-1,CASSLFGVSTEAFF
TRBV5-1,many,TRBD2,TRBJ2-2,CASSLLAGEDTGELFF
TRBV20-1,few,-,TRBJ2-2,CSCYLGLNTGELFF
TRBV18,many,-,TRBJ1-2,CASSPTGGDGYTF
TRBV24-1,many,TRBD2,TRBJ2-1,CATSDPGLAGDNEQFF
TRBV29-1,many,-,TRBJ2-2,CSVDRGLGLYTGELFF
TRBV2,few,TRBD2,TRBJ2-1,CASGLSGGASYNEQFF
TRBV30,-,-,TRBJ1-1,CAWSRNTEAFF
TRBV30,many,-,TRBJ2-1,CAWSVGQVYNEQFF
TRBV28,many,-,TRBJ2-5,CASSLYLRARDETQYF
TRBV9,-,-,TRBJ1-2,CASSVDAGNGWTF
TRBV5-1,many,TRBD2,TRBJ2-7,CASSVGLAGGSSYEQYF
TRBV7-2,many,TRBD2,TRBJ2-3,CASSLVFLTGGNTDTQYF
TRBV18,many,-,TRBJ1-2,CASSPWGYTF
TRBV28,many,TRBD1,TRBJ2-1,CASSLQGQVTYNEQFF
TRBV3-1,many,TRBD1,TRBJ2-7,CASSRGQKDYEQYF
TRBV18,-,TRBD1,TRBJ1-2,CASSPKGQGPTNYGYTF
TRBV19,-,-,TRBJ1-2,CASSIPGLYGYTF
TRBV7-2,many,-,TRBJ1-5,CASTIEVDQPQHF
TRBV4-2,few,TRBD2,TRBJ2-3,CASSLASGGRADTQYF
TRBV2,-,-,TRBJ2-2,CASSESWELFF
TRBV10-3,few,-,TRBJ2-3,CAISDKRSTDTQYF
TRBV20-1,many,-,TRBJ2-5,CSAPEPRHQETQYF
TRBV5-1,many,-,TRBJ2-2,CASSLGVTTGELFF
TRBV15,many,TRBD1,TRBJ2-3,CATADRSSTDTQYF
TRBV6-5,few,-,TRBJ2-1,CASSYGPGSLDEQFF
TRBV10-3,many,TRBD1,TRBJ1-5,CAISGGQANQPQHF
TRBV12-3/TRBV12-4,once,-,TRBJ2-3,CASSLGGHHTQYF
TRBV10-3,once,-,TRBJ2-1,CAISESRLWNEQFF
TRBV20-1,many,TRBD1,TRBJ1-2,CSAPNRGRPGGYTF
TRBV11-2,many,TRBD2,TRBJ2-2,CASSMTSGGAAGELFF
TRBV11-3,few,TRBD1,TRBJ2-7,CASSSQGTSYEQYF
TRBV3-1,many,-,TRBJ1-6,CASSQVAQSGSPLHF
TRBV30,many,-,TRBJ2-3,CAWSFQRTQYF
TRBV7-7,many,TRBD1,TRBJ2-5,CASSSGTGGAGETQYF
TRBV2,many,-,TRBJ2-5,CASSDPAETQYF
TRBV7-2,many,TRBD2,TRBJ2-1,CASSFSGGPGEQFF
TRBV24-1,many,TRBD1,TRBJ1-1,CATSDESGGRAFF
TRBV6-2/TRBV6-3,-,-,TRBJ1-2,CASSVFSREGAGYTF